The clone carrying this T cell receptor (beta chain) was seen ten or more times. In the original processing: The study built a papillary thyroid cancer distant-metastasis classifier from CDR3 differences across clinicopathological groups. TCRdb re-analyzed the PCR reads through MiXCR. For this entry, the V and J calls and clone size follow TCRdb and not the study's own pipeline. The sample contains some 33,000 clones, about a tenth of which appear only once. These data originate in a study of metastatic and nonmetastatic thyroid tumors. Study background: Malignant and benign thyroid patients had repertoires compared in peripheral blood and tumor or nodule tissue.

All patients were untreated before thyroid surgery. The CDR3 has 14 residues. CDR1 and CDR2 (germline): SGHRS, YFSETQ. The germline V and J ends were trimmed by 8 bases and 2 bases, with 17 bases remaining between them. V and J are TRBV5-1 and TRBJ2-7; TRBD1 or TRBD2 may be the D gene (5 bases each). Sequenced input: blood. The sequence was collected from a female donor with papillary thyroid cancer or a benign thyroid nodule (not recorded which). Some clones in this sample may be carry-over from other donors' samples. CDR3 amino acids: CASDHGTGPYEQYF. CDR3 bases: TGCGCCAGTGATCATGGGACGGGACCCTACGAGCAGTACTTC.